This T cell receptor (beta chain) came from a study of blood T cells in healthy people across ages. Study-wide findings and caveats: Estimates drawn from one million T cells were deemed to understate diversity.

Peripheral blood from each donor was collected in a volume of approximately 9.5 milliliters. For this clonotype: Its antigen is undetermined.

V was clipped by 4 bases and J by 0 bases, with 13 bases between them. The CDR3 consists of 15 residues. Germline V gene lookup returns CDR1 SGHRS and CDR2 YFSETQ. A J-beta primer mix and a sample-barcoded 5' primer were used in a second PCR of roughly 6 to 12 cycles. MiXCR, run by TCRdb on the 5' RACE reads, gives a single entry per CDR3 protein. The profile covers 1.5 million to 2 million distinct CDR3 sequences, with approximately 30% appearing a single time and 7.7% taken by the ten largest. The clonotype originates from a woman younger than 45 in good health. Sequenced input: blood. The chain is built from TRBV5-1 and TRBJ1-1, with D unclear. CDR3 residues: CASSKTGPMNTEAFF. The CDR3 DNA follows: TGCGCCAGCAGCAAGACCGGACCCATGAACACTGAAGCTTTCTTT.